The present T cell receptor beta chain was sequenced within a study of OX40 agonist ivuxolimab in advanced cancers. Regarding the study as a whole: The CD4+ and CD8+ T cells in the blood had expanded clonally by week 6 at 0.1 to 3.0 mg/kg. Among the lowest peripheral clonal expansion occurred in 0.1-3.0 mg/kg partial responders. Expanded peripheral T cell antigen specificity was not determined. In CD8+ T cells, expanded clones were on average more numerous than in CD4+.

Concerning this clone itself: What it binds is not known.

The CDR3 loop spans 12 amino acids. Data came from immunoSEQ multiplex PCR; TCRdb stores just in-frame clones and leaves some out. Altogether about 13,000 clones are present, approximately 80% being singletons, with the ten largest covering 24%. This sequence was found in an adult with an advanced solid tumor such as melanoma, head and neck, liver or kidney cancer. This material consisted of CD4+ or CD8+ T cells sorted from blood, taken in a trial of the OX40 agonist ivuxolimab. This chain links TRBV7-5 with TRBJ2-7. TRBV7-5 is noted as a pseudogene. The CDR3 DNA reads as TGTGCCAGCAGCTCCAACCCCTACGAGCAGTACTTC. It yields the protein CASSSNPYEQYF.